This T cell receptor (beta chain) emerged from a study of T cell changes during pregnancy in multiple sclerosis. The data were produced by immunoSEQ multiplex PCR, yet TCRdb's version contains in-frame clones alone and is incomplete. In the table there are tens of thousands of clones, around 89% of which are singletons. This clone was detected only once. V shed 5 bases, J shed 8 bases, and the junction held 9 bases outside the gene matches. Germline values: CDR1 SGHVS, CDR2 FNYEAQ. This CDR3 contains 14 residues. The sequenced sample was CD4+ T cells from peripheral blood mononuclear cells, obtained in the first trimester of pregnancy. The clonotype comes from a female donor in good health, enrolled as a control in a pregnancy study. The chain uses TRBV7-6 and TRBJ2-5; 9 bases agree with TRBD1. The CDR3 loop is CASSQPGQGSTQYF. In nucleotides, the CDR3 is TGTGCCAGCAGCCAACCGGGACAGGGTAGTACCCAGTACTTC.